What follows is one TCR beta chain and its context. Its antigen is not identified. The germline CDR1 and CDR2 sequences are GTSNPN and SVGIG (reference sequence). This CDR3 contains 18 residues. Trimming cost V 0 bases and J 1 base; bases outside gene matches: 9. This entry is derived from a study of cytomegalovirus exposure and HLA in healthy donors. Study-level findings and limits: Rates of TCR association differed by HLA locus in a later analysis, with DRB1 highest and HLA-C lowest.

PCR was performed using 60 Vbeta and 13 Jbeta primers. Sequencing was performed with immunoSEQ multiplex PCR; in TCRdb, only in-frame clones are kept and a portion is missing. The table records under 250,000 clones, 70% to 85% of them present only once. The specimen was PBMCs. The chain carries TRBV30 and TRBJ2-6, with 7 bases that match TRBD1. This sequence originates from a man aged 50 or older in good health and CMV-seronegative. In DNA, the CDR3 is TGTGCCTGGAGTGTGATGAGACAGGGTGGATCTGGGGCCAACGTCCTGACTTTC. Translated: CAWSVMRQGGSGANVLTF.